A single sample gave rise to the 30 T cell receptor beta chains below, sequenced in a study of blood T cell repertoires in COVID-19. The method was immunoSEQ multiplex PCR; TCRdb's version includes in-frame clones alone and lacks a portion of them. Of about 140,000 clones listed, roughly 76% are singletons. Material for sequencing was peripheral blood. All receptors come from a man at least 80 years old with acute or convalescent COVID-19.

This clone showed up just a few times. The chain has TRBV5-4 and TRBJ2-3, with TRBD2 identical over 7 bases. V dropped 2 bases and J dropped 2; count of bases not matched to a gene: 5. The germline gives CDR1 SGHNT, CDR2 YYREEE (reference sequence). This CDR3 is 15 amino acids long. The CDR3 is CASSLTGGSTDTQYF. The CDR3 region has the DNA TGTGCCAGCAGCTTAACGGGGGGTTCCACAGATACGCAGTATTTT.

V and J are TRBV5-1 and TRBJ2-2; TRBD1 matches at 7 bases. V lost 4 bases to trimming and J lost 0 bases; unmatched junction nucleotides: 6. CDR1 SGHRS and CDR2 YFSETQ come from the germline V gene. There are 16 residues in the CDR3. DNA for the CDR3: TGCGCCAGCAGCGCGCAGGGGGTATCGAACACCGGGGAGCTGTTTTTT. Its translation is CASSAQGVSNTGELFF.

The chain employs TRBV19 and TRBJ2-1; D possibly corresponds to TRBD2 (6 bases). Trimming took 6 bases from V and 10 from J, leaving 13 bases between them. The CDR3 is 12 amino acids. Germline V gene data show CDR1 as LNHDA and CDR2 as SQIVND (reference sequence). CDR3 nucleotide sequence: TGTGCCAGTAGACTAGCCGGAGGGGAGCAGTTCTTC. It encodes CASRLAGGEQFF. Full variable domain (missing parts from reference TRBV19 and TRBJ2-1): DGGITQSPKYLFRKEGQNVTLSCEQNLNHDAMYWYRQDPGQGLRLIYYSQIVNDFQKGDIAEGYSVSREKKESFPLTVTSAQKNPTAFYLCASRLAGGEQFFGPGTRLTVL.

The rearrangement joins TRBV12-2 to TRBJ2-3; the table's D call of TRBD2 was not tested on the DNA. TRBV12-2 is described as a pseudogene. The CDR3 spans 14 residues. The CDR3 DNA reads TGTGCAAGTCGCCGGGAGACAACGAAAGATACGCAGTATTTT. It specifies CASRRETTKDTQYF.

The V and J genes are TRBV18 and TRBJ2-5; 13 bases match TRBD2. This CDR3 is 15 amino acids long. V shed 3 bases, J shed 5 bases, and the junction held 3 bases outside the gene matches. Per the germline V gene, CDR1 is KGHSH and CDR2 is LQKENI. CDR3 nucleotide sequence: TGTGCCAGCTCACCCGGGACTAGCGGGGCGGAGACCCAGTACTTC. This encodes CASSPGTSGAETQYF.

The chain employs TRBV7-2 and TRBJ2-5; D possibly corresponds to TRBD1 (6 bases). The CDR3 has 14 residues. Germline lookup yields CDR1 SGHTA and CDR2 FQGNSA. V lost 6 bases and J 2 bases, leaving 13 bases between the germline ends. The CDR3 coding sequence is TGTGCCAGCAGAAGGGCAGGGGTGCAAGAGACCCAGTACTTC. Its protein is CASRRAGVQETQYF.

CDR3: CASSFSRANQPQHF. CDR3 in DNA: TGTGCCAGCAGTTTTAGCAGAGCCAATCAGCCCCAGCATTTT. The chain combines TRBV27 with TRBJ1-5; unclear D gene. The germline V gene has CDR1 MNHEY and CDR2 SMNVEV (reference sequence). Trimming pared 3 bases from V and 3 bases from J, leaving 9 bases between. The CDR3 runs to 14 residues.

The chain recombines TRBV7-2 with TRBJ2-5; no clear D. The germline V gene encodes CDR1 SGHTA and CDR2 FQGNSA. Trimming removed 2 bases from V and 2 bases from J, with 9 bases in between. The CDR3 contains 14 residues. This CDR3 is CASSLYTQQETQYF. The CDR3 DNA reads TGTGCCAGCAGCTTATACACCCAACAAGAGACCCAGTACTTC.

The CDR3 coding sequence is TGTGCCACATCTAGCCCCGTGGGGAGGGAGGCCCAGTACTTC. Translated, it gives CATSSPVGREAQYF. The J gene is TRBJ2-5, the V gene TRBV24-1; TRBD2 agrees at 7 bases. The ends lost 10 bases at V and 9 bases at J; junction bases unmatched: 16. CDR3 size: 14 residues. The germline V gene encodes CDR1 KGHDR and CDR2 SFDVKD.

The chain is built from TRBV28 and TRBJ1-1; the D is unclear. The CDR3 is 14 residues long. Between the trimmed V and J ends, which lost 5 bases and 1 base, there was a span of 11 bases. CDR1 MDHEN and CDR2 SYDVKM come from the germline V gene. The CDR3 sequence: CASSRTDTNTEAFF. The CDR3 DNA reads as TGTGCCAGCAGTCGAACAGACACGAACACTGAAGCTTTCTTT.

This chain links TRBV5-6 with TRBJ2-1; TRBD1 agrees at 11 bases. The CDR3 has 16 amino acids. The junction had 5 bases not matched to a gene; V was cut back by 4 bases and J by 2 bases. Germline CDR1 is SGHDT and CDR2 is YYEEEE. The CDR3 sequence is CASSPGTGGAYNEQFF. The CDR3 coding sequence is TGTGCCAGCAGCCCCGGGACAGGGGGGGCCTACAATGAGCAGTTCTTC.

The rearrangement joins TRBV5-5 to TRBJ2-7; D may be TRBD1 (5 bases). Trimming removed 2 bases from V and 1 base from J, with 13 bases in between. CDR1 and CDR2 from the germline V gene are SGHKS and YYEKEE (reference sequence). The CDR3 is 15 residues long. CDR3 residues: CASSFTQRQSYEQYF. The CDR3 DNA reads as TGTGCCAGCAGCTTTACGCAGAGACAGTCCTACGAGCAGTACTTC.

The chain joins TRBV14 to TRBJ1-2; D is undetermined. This CDR3 region has 12 residues. The V end lost 1 base, the J end lost 4 bases, and 4 bases lay between the germline ends. CDR1 is SGHDN, CDR2 FVKESK, per germline. The CDR3 DNA is TGTGCCAGCAGCCAAGGAGGCTATGGCTACACCTTC. It specifies CASSQGGYGYTF.

The rearrangement links TRBV4-3 to TRBJ2-2; weak D call: TRBD2 (7 bases). V dropped 1 base and J dropped 2 bases, with 11 bases sitting between them. Germline loops: CDR1 LGHNA, CDR2 YSLEER. The CDR3 has 16 amino acids. The CDR3 loop reads CASSQAGGGNTGELFF. For the CDR3, the DNA is TGCGCCAGCAGCCAAGCCGGCGGGGGCAACACCGGGGAGCTGTTTTTT.

This clone was observed at least ten times. The chain joins TRBV14 to TRBJ2-3, with 13 nucleotides matching TRBD2. J was trimmed by 7 bases and V by 3 bases; bases with no gene match: 1. Germline assignment: CDR1 SGHDN and CDR2 FVKESK. This CDR3 region has 14 residues. The CDR3 loop is CASSQGLAGYTQYF. In nucleotides, the CDR3 is TGTGCCAGCAGCCAGGGACTAGCGGGGTATACGCAGTATTTT.

The chain is built from TRBV11-1 and TRBJ2-1, with 11 nucleotides matching TRBD2. Germline CDR1 reads SGHAT; CDR2 reads FQDESV (reference sequence). The CDR3 extends over 15 amino acids. The junction had 3 bases not matched to a gene; V was cut back by 1 base and J by 7 bases. The CDR3 loop reads CASSLGTSGSNEQFF. In nucleotides, the CDR3 is TGTGCCAGCAGCTTAGGGACTAGCGGGTCGAATGAGCAGTTCTTC.

V usage is TRBV28 and J usage is TRBJ2-3, with 9 bases matching TRBD1. Germline CDR1 and CDR2: MDHEN and SYDVKM. The junction had 9 bases not matched to a gene; V was cut back by 6 bases and J by 2 bases. This CDR3 region has 16 residues. This CDR3 reads CASSREQGAYTDTQYF. The CDR3 region has the DNA TGTGCCAGCAGCCGGGAACAGGGGGCTTACACAGATACGCAGTATTTT. Full variable domain (remainder filled in from reference TRBV28 and TRBJ2-3): DVKVTQSSRYLVKRTGEKVFLECVQDMDHENMFWYRQDPGLGLRLIYFSYDVKMKEKGDIPEGYSVSREKKERFSLILESASTNQTSMYLCASSREQGAYTDTQYFGPGTRLTVL.

The chain has TRBV11-2 and TRBJ1-3; D is unclear. The CDR3 sequence is 14 residues long. The V gene's germline CDR1 is SGHAT and CDR2 FQNNGV. V lost 0 bases and J lost 7, with 10 bases in between. CDR3 in amino acids: CASSLDGEWNTIYF. CDR3 bases: TGTGCCAGCAGCTTAGACGGGGAATGGAACACCATATATTTT.

V usage is TRBV18 and J usage is TRBJ2-6; D is uncertain. CDR1 KGHSH and CDR2 LQKENI come from the germline V gene. The CDR3 covers 15 residues. Trimming left V 5 bases short and J 2 bases short, with 10 bases between. The CDR3 nucleotides read TGTGCCAGCTCATCTACTTCTGCTGGGGCCAACGTCCTGACTTTC. This gives the protein CASSSTSAGANVLTF.

This clone was counted only a few times. The CDR3 loop reads CASSSDRGREAFF. In DNA form, the CDR3 reads TGTGCCAGCAGTAGCGACAGGGGCCGCGAAGCTTTCTTT. The chain joins TRBV6-2 or TRBV6-3 to TRBJ1-1; the match to TRBD1 covers 8 bases. This CDR3 is built from 13 residues. Germline V gives CDR1 MNHEY, CDR2 SVGEGT. The ends lost 5 bases at V and 8 bases at J; junction bases unmatched: 7.

V is TRBV30 and J is TRBJ1-4; D is uncertain. This CDR3 has 12 residues. The germline V and J ends were trimmed by 7 bases and 7 bases, with 13 bases remaining between them. In germline, CDR1 is GTSNPN, CDR2 SVGIG (reference sequence). The CDR3 coding sequence is TGTGCCTTAGATGAGGGAGGTGAAAAACTGTTTTTT. It translates to CALDEGGEKLFF.

This clone occurred a few times. The V call is TRBV5-5, the J call TRBJ1-1; 8 bases are shared with TRBD1. CDR3 length: 17 residues. The germline gives CDR1 SGHKS, CDR2 YYEKEE (reference sequence). The ends lost 4 bases at V and 4 bases at J; junction bases unmatched: 15. The CDR3 spells CASSRRQGTGRGTEAFF. The CDR3 DNA is TGTGCCAGCAGCCGCCGACAGGGGACGGGAAGGGGCACTGAAGCTTTCTTT. Supplemented by reference TRBV5-5 and TRBJ1-1, the full variable domain reads DAGVTQSPTHLIKTRGQQVTLRCSPISGHKSVSWYQQVLGQGPQFIFQYYEKEERGRGNFPDRFSARQFPNYSSELNVNALLLGDSALYLCASSRRQGTGRGTEAFFGQGTRLTVV.

This clone was seen only a few times. The rearrangement uses TRBV29-1 and TRBJ2-6, with D possibly matching TRBD1 (6 bases). CDR3 length equals 14 residues. The germline V gene encodes CDR1 SQVTM and CDR2 ANQGSEA. V lost 5 bases and J 4 bases, leaving 12 bases between the germline ends. In nucleotides, the CDR3 is TGCAGCGTTCAGGGGACGGACGGGGCCAACGTCCTGACTTTC. This codes for CSVQGTDGANVLTF.

This clone was recorded once. The chain combines TRBV28 with TRBJ2-5; the D gene is possibly TRBD1 (7 bases). Per germline, CDR1 MDHEN and CDR2 SYDVKM. V lost 10 bases and J 4 bases, leaving 19 bases between the germline ends. CDR3 length: 14 amino acids. CDR3 nucleotides: TGTGCCACCGGGTCGGCGCAGGGGGGAGAGACCCAGTACTTC. It translates to CATGSAQGGETQYF. Variable domain in full (rest from reference TRBV28 and TRBJ2-5): DVKVTQSSRYLVKRTGEKVFLECVQDMDHENMFWYRQDPGLGLRLIYFSYDVKMKEKGDIPEGYSVSREKKERFSLILESASTNQTSMYLCATGSAQGGETQYFGPGTRLLVL.

This chain uses TRBV7-9 with TRBJ1-4, with TRBD1 as a possible D gene (5 bases). V was trimmed by 5 bases and J by 8 bases, leaving 12 bases between them. The CDR3 consists of 13 residues. Germline CDR1 SEHNR, CDR2 FQNEAQ (reference sequence). CDR3 amino acids: CASSGPDTEKLFF. The DNA for the CDR3 is TGTGCCAGCAGCGGACCGGACACCGAAAAACTGTTTTTT. Based on the CDR3 plus reference TRBV7-9 and TRBJ1-4, the full variable domain is DTGVSQNPRHKITKRGQNVTFRCDPISEHNRLYWYRQTLGQGPEFLTYFQNEAQLEKSRLLSDRFSAERPKGSFSTLEIQRTEQGDSAMYLCASSGPDTEKLFFGSGTQLSVL.

The chain links TRBV28 to TRBJ2-1; TRBD1 might be the D (5 bases). Germline values: CDR1 MDHEN, CDR2 SYDVKM. The CDR3 loop spans 15 amino acids. With 1 base removed from V and 4 bases from J, the gap between germline ends came to 11 bases. In DNA form, the CDR3 reads TGTGCCAGCAGTTTATTGGACACGGGTTACAATGAGCAGTTCTTC. Residues: CASSLLDTGYNEQFF. Full variable domain (rest looked up from reference TRBV28 and TRBJ2-1): DVKVTQSSRYLVKRTGEKVFLECVQDMDHENMFWYRQDPGLGLRLIYFSYDVKMKEKGDIPEGYSVSREKKERFSLILESASTNQTSMYLCASSLLDTGYNEQFFGPGTRLTVL.

The gene calls are TRBV15 and TRBJ2-1; 9 bases align to TRBD2. Germline V gene sequence: CDR1 LNHNV, CDR2 YYDKDF (reference sequence). V trimming: 4 bases; J trimming: 6 bases; junction bases outside the gene matches: 4. The CDR3 is 14 amino acids. The CDR3 sequence is CATSNSSGTNEQFF. The CDR3 region has the DNA TGTGCCACCAGCAACTCTAGCGGGACCAATGAGCAGTTCTTC. Together with reference TRBV15 and TRBJ2-1, the CDR3 gives the full variable domain: DAMVIQNPRYQVTQFGKPVTLSCSQTLNHNVMYWYQQKSSQAPKLLFHYYDKDFNNEADTPDNFQSRRPNTSFCFLDIRSPGLGDTAMYLCATSNSSGTNEQFFGPGTRLTVL.

This chain joins TRBV6-5 and TRBJ2-7; 9 bases are shared with TRBD2. CDR1 and CDR2 from the germline V gene are MNHEY and SVGAGI. This CDR3 contains 14 residues. Trimming at V came to 2 bases and at J to 6 bases, leaving 5 bases not matched to a gene. CDR3 residues: CASSYGGGATEQYF. The CDR3 DNA follows: TGTGCCAGCAGTTACGGCGGGGGGGCGACCGAGCAGTACTTC.

The rearrangement joins TRBV28 to TRBJ1-5; unclear D gene. CDR1 and CDR2 from the germline V gene are MDHEN and SYDVKM. This CDR3 comprises 12 residues. Trimming stripped 7 bases from V and 3 bases from J, with 7 bases between. CDR3 sequence: CASKRYNQPQHF. As DNA, the CDR3 is TGTGCCAGCAAGAGGTACAATCAGCCCCAGCATTTT.

V usage is TRBV18 and J usage is TRBJ1-3; perhaps TRBD1 as D (5 bases). V shed 2 bases and J shed 0 bases, with 14 bases lying between them. Germline CDR1 and CDR2: KGHSH and LQKENI. This CDR3 has 17 amino acids. The CDR3 DNA reads TGTGCCAGCTCACCATATTTAGGGACTGACTCTGGAAACACCATATATTTT. Amino acids: CASSPYLGTDSGNTIYF. The full variable domain, completed using reference TRBV18 and TRBJ1-3, is NAGVMQNPRHLVRRRGQEARLRCSPMKGHSHVYWYRQLPEEGLKFMVYLQKENIIDESGMPKERFSAEFPKEGPSILRIQQVVRGDSAAYFCASSPYLGTDSGNTIYFGEGSWLTVV.